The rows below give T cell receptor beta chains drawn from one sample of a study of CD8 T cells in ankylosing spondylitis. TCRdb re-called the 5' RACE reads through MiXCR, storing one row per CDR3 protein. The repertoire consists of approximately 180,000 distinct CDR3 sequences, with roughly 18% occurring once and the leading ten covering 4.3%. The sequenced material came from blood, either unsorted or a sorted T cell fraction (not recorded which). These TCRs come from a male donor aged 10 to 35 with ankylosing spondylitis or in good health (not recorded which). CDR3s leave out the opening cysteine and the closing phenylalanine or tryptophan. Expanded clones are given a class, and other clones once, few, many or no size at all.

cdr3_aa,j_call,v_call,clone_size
ASRRRTSGKNTGELF,TRBJ2-2,TRBV12-3/TRBV12-4,many
ASSRDSSGRFSEQY,TRBJ2-7,TRBV4-3,many
ASSFPGGDTQY,TRBJ2-3,TRBV27,many
ASSPNTDYT,TRBJ1-2,TRBV18,.
ASSLKSFGRGRTRELF,TRBJ2-2,TRBV11-2,.
SARVGTIFSTNEKLF,TRBJ1-4,TRBV20-1,many
ASSPSQGFRETQY,TRBJ2-5,TRBV12-3/TRBV12-4,many
ASSFPGTGDQETQY,TRBJ2-5,TRBV7-8,many
ASSRDRGNPEAF,TRBJ1-1,TRBV12-3/TRBV12-4,many
TSSALASHTGELF,TRBJ2-2,TRBV6-4,.
SASPQGLSNQPQH,TRBJ1-5,TRBV20-1,many
ASSLAGSAQAYEQY,TRBJ2-7,TRBV5-1,many
SVAEWVTRATYNEQF,TRBJ2-1,TRBV29-1,many
SARDKASDEQF,TRBJ2-1,TRBV20-1,many
ASSDARGPDTQY,TRBJ2-3,TRBV6-4,.
SAPGGGEHQPQH,TRBJ1-5,TRBV20-1,many
ASSDGIAGLF,TRBJ1-4,TRBV27,.
ASTRAAGELF,TRBJ2-2,TRBV3-1,.
SAPGTGGLRGGTDTQY,TRBJ2-3,TRBV20-1,many
ASSPRGSGSNEQF,TRBJ2-1,TRBV7-9,many
SVHRGGNEQF,TRBJ2-1,TRBV29-1,many
ASSLGVSANTGELF,TRBJ2-2,TRBV5-5,many
ASSLYLAGGIKTDTQY,TRBJ2-3,TRBV7-8,many
ASSIRGRKDTQY,TRBJ2-3,TRBV19,many
ASSQDGGAVNEQF,TRBJ2-1,TRBV4-3,many
SATRGTGHNEQF,TRBJ2-1,TRBV20-1,few
ASSLVAGTYEQY,TRBJ2-7,TRBV5-4,many